A selection of T cell receptor beta chains follows, all from one sample in a study of blood T cell repertoires in COVID-19. Only in-frame clones appear in the TCRdb table, and some are missing; sequencing was by immunoSEQ multiplex PCR. This sample yields some 380,000 clones, of which about 90% are seen a single time; approximately 1.2% belongs to the top ten. Material for sequencing was PBMCs or T cells enriched from blood (not recorded which). The receptors were gathered from a man between 25 and 39 years old who had recovered from COVID-19. CDR3s include the opening cysteine and the closing phenylalanine or tryptophan. The D gene is left open where the match is weak. Some rows have no size entry. The others give once, few or many, or a class for an expanded clone.

cdr3_length clone_size j_call v_call d_call cdr3_nt cdr3_aa
13 - TRBJ2-5 TRBV12-3/TRBV12-4 - TGTGCCAGCAGTGTACGTCCAGGGGAGACCCAGTACTTC CASSVRPGETQYF
11 - TRBJ1-2 TRBV20-1 - TGCAGTGCTAGAAGGGGGAACGGCTACACCTTC CSARRGNGYTF
14 once TRBJ2-7 TRBV27 - TGTGCCAGCGGGGGCAGGGAAGTGTTTTCCGAGCAGTACTTC CASGGREVFSEQYF
15 - TRBJ2-3 TRBV30 TRBD1 TGTGCCTGGAGTGTAGGACAGGAAAGAGGGGGTACGCAGTATTTT CAWSVGQERGGTQYF
16 once TRBJ2-5 TRBV19 - TGTGCCAGTAGTCCTGGACGGGAATTGTACCAAGAGACCCAGTACTTC CASSPGRELYQETQYF
14 - TRBJ1-4 TRBV18 - TGTGCCAGCTCACCGGGGACACCGAATGAAAAACTGTTTTTT CASSPGTPNEKLFF
13 - TRBJ1-2 TRBV15 - TGTGCCACCAGCAAAGACAGAAACTATGGCTACACCTTC CATSKDRNYGYTF
14 - TRBJ1-6 TRBV7-6 TRBD1 TGTGCCAGCAGCACGGGACAGGGTTTTTCACCCCTCCACTTT CASSTGQGFSPLHF
12 many TRBJ2-7 TRBV7-8 - TGTGCCAGCAGCTTATCAGGTTACGAGCAGTACTTC CASSLSGYEQYF
13 - TRBJ1-2 TRBV6-5 TRBD1 TGTGCCAGCAGTTACGGACAGGGGACAGGCTACACCTTC CASSYGQGTGYTF
15 - TRBJ1-6 TRBV5-1 TRBD1 TGCGCCAGCAGCTTGGATGGGACAGGTAATTCACCCCTCCACTTT CASSLDGTGNSPLHF
14 - TRBJ1-2 TRBV6-5 - TGTGCCAGCAGTTCCCCTGGGGGCGCCGGTGGCTACACCTTC CASSSPGGAGGYTF
14 - TRBJ2-1 TRBV2 - TGTGCCAGCACCCAAGGGGGGGGCCGGGGTGAGCAGTTCTTC CASTQGGGRGEQFF
16 - TRBJ1-1 TRBV11-2 - TGTGCCAGCAGCTCCCCCCAGGACAGATTGAACACTGAAGCTTTCTTT CASSSPQDRLNTEAFF
14 - TRBJ2-5 TRBV2 - TGTGCCAGCAGTGTAGAACAGATTCAAGAGACCCAGTACTTC CASSVEQIQETQYF
15 - TRBJ2-2 TRBV7-2 - TGTGCCAGCAGCTTTGGGCAGGTAGAGTCCGGGGAGCTGTTTTTT CASSFGQVESGELFF
15 - TRBJ1-5 TRBV18 - TGTGCCAGCTCACCCCGGGGACACCTCAATCAGCCCCAGCATTTT CASSPRGHLNQPQHF
16 - TRBJ1-3 TRBV4-1 - TGCGCCAGCCGGAGGGAGGGGTCCACCTCTGGAAACACCATATATTTT CASRREGSTSGNTIYF
15 once TRBJ1-3 TRBV19 - TGTGCCAGTACCAACACAGGACAATCTGGAAACACCATATATTTT CASTNTGQSGNTIYF
13 - TRBJ2-1 TRBV25-1 - TGTGCCAGCAGTGTCTCATTAAAGCTAGAGCAGTTCTTC CASSVSLKLEQFF
13 - TRBJ2-4 TRBV29-1 TRBD1 TGCAGCGTTCTAGACAGGGGAAAAAACATTCAGTACTTC CSVLDRGKNIQYF
15 - TRBJ1-5 TRBV5-5 TRBD1 TGTGCCAGCAGCTTCGTGGGGGACAGGGGGAAACCCCAGCATTTT CASSFVGDRGKPQHF
14 - TRBJ2-7 TRBV4-3 - TGCGCCAGCAGCCAGGGGGTAGGGGGTTACGAGCAGTACTTC CASSQGVGGYEQYF
16 - TRBJ1-2 TRBV7-9 TRBD1 TGTGCCAGCAGCCAAGGAGGTCAGACAGGGGAGTATGGCTACACCTTC CASSQGGQTGEYGYTF
16 - TRBJ2-7 TRBV24-1 TRBD1 TGTGCCACCAGTGATTTTTGCGGACAGGGGAGCTACGAGCAGTACTTC CATSDFCGQGSYEQYF
14 - TRBJ1-2 TRBV27 - TGTGCCAGCACCAGCAGGGGTGAATCCTATGGCTACACCTTC CASTSRGESYGYTF
10 - TRBJ1-1 TRBV7-9 - TGTGCCAGCAGCTTATGGGAGACTTTCTTT CASSLWETFF
14 - TRBJ1-1 TRBV18 - TGTGCCAGCTCGCGGGGGCAAGGGCACACTGAAGCTTTCTTT CASSRGQGHTEAFF
14 - TRBJ2-5 TRBV7-9 TRBD1 TGTGCCAGCAGCACCTGGACAGGGTTAGAGACCCAGTACTTC CASSTWTGLETQYF
17 - TRBJ2-3 TRBV7-9 TRBD2 TGTGCCAGCAGCGTCCCGGGACTAGCCCCCCCCACAGATACGCAGTATTTT CASSVPGLAPPTDTQYF
15 - TRBJ2-7 TRBV18 - TGTGCCAGCTCACCACCGCGTCAGGGGATGTACGAGCAGTACTTC CASSPPRQGMYEQYF
11 once TRBJ1-2 TRBV20-1 - TGCAGTGCTCGGGACATCTATGGCTACACCTTC CSARDIYGYTF
15 - TRBJ2-5 TRBV6-5 TRBD2 TGTGCCACCTACACTCCCGGGGGGGTCAAAGAGACCCAGTACTTC CATYTPGGVKETQYF
13 - TRBJ1-1 TRBV27 - TGTGCCAGCAGTCTCCGGGAGAACACTGAAGCTTTCTTT CASSLRENTEAFF
12 - TRBJ2-2 TRBV5-1 - TGCGCCAGCCGATTACGGAGTTCGGAGCTGTTTTTT CASRLRSSELFF
13 - TRBJ2-5 TRBV30 TRBD1 TGTGCCTGGGTCCCCGGACAGGGGGCGACCCAGTACTTC CAWVPGQGATQYF
19 - TRBJ1-5 TRBV11-2 TRBD1 TGTGCCAGCAGCTTGAAGGACCCCCAGACGGGACAGGGGGCTGAGCCCCAGCATTTT CASSLKDPQTGQGAEPQHF
14 - TRBJ1-2 TRBV27 - TGTGCCAGCAGTTCAGTGGGGGCGGACTATGGCTACACCTTC CASSSVGADYGYTF
13 - TRBJ1-1 TRBV12-3/TRBV12-4 - TGTGCCAGCAGCCCTACAGGGATCACTGAAGCTTTCTTT CASSPTGITEAFF
14 - TRBJ2-3 TRBV5-1 - TGCGCCAGCAGCCTAGCAGACAGCACAGATACGCAGTATTTT CASSLADSTDTQYF
17 - TRBJ2-3 TRBV7-2 TRBD2 TGTGCCAGCAGCTTATCATCTAGCGGGTCTAGCACAGATACGCAGTATTTT CASSLSSSGSSTDTQYF
16 - TRBJ2-5 TRBV5-1 - TGCGCCAGCAGCCCTGGGGGGAGTTACTCTCAAGAGACCCAGTACTTC CASSPGGSYSQETQYF
13 - TRBJ1-2 TRBV12-3/TRBV12-4 - TGTGCCAGCAGCCCGGCGGGGAACTATGGCTACACCTTC CASSPAGNYGYTF
13 - TRBJ2-3 TRBV9 TRBD2 TGTGCCAGCACCCGGGGGGTCGCGGATACGCAGTATTTT CASTRGVADTQYF
14 - TRBJ1-2 TRBV9 - TGTGCCAGCAGCGGAGCACTGAGATATGGTGGCTACACCTTC CASSGALRYGGYTF
17 - TRBJ2-3 TRBV11-2 TRBD2 TGTGCCAGCAGCTTGCCAATTTCTAGCGGGGTTTCAGATACGCAGTATTTT CASSLPISSGVSDTQYF
13 - TRBJ1-1 TRBV11-2 - TGTGCCAGCAGCTTGAGCGTGAACACTGAAGCTTTCTTT CASSLSVNTEAFF
14 - TRBJ1-1 TRBV3-1/TRBV3-2 - TGTGCCAGCAGCCAAGATTTCACAGGGATGGAAGCTTTCTTT CASSQDFTGMEAFF
14 once TRBJ1-2 TRBV5-4 TRBD1 TGTGCCAGCAGCGTATACGGGACAGGGAATGGCTACACCTTC CASSVYGTGNGYTF
13 few TRBJ1-2 TRBV19 TRBD1 TGTGCCAGTATCCGGACAGGAAACTATGGCTACACCTTC CASIRTGNYGYTF